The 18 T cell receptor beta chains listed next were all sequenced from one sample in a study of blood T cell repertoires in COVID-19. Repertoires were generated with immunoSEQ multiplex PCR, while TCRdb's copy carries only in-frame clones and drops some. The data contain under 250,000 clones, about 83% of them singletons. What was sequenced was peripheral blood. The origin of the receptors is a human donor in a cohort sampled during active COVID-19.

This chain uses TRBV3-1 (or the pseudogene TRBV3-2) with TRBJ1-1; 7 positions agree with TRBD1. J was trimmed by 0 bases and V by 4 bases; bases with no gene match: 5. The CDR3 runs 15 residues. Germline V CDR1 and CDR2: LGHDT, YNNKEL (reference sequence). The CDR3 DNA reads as TGTGCCAGCAGCCGATCGACAGGGCTGAACACTGAAGCTTTCTTT. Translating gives CASSRSTGLNTEAFF.

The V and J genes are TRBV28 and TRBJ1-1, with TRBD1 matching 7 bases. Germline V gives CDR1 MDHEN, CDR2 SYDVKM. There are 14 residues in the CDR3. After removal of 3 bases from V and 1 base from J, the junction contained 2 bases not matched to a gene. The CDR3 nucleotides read TGTGCCAGCAGTTTTGGGGACAGGAACACTGAAGCTTTCTTT. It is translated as CASSFGDRNTEAFF.

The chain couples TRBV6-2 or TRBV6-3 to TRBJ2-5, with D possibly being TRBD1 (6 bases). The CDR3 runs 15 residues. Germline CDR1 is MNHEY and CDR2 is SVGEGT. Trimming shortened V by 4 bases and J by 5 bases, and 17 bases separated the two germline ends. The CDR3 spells CASSSTSGVEETQYF. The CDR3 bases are TGTGCCAGCAGTTCTACCTCAGGGGTTGAGGAGACCCAGTACTTC.

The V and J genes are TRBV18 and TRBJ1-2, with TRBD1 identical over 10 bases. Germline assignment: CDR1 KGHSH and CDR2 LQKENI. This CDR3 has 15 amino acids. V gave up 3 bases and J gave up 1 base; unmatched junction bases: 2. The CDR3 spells CASSPRTGGNYGYTF. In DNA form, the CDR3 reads TGTGCCAGCTCACCTCGGACAGGGGGTAACTATGGCTACACCTTC.

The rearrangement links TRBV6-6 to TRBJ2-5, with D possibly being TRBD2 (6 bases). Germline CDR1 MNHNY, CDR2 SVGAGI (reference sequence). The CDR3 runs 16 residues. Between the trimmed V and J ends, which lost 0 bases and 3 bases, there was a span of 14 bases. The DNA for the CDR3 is TGTGCCAGCAGTTACTCGACGGGGGTGCGAGAAGAGACCCAGTACTTC. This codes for CASSYSTGVREETQYF.

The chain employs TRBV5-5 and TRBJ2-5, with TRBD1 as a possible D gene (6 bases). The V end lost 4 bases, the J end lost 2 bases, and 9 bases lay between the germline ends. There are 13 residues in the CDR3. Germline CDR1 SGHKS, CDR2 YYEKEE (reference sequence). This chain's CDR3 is CASSVQGQETQYF. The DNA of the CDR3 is TGTGCCAGCAGCGTTCAGGGGCAAGAGACCCAGTACTTC.

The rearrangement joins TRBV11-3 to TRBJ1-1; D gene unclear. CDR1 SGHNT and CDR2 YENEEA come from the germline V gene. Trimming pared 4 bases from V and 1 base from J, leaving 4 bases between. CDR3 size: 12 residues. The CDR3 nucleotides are TGTGCCAGCAGCTCCGGGAACACTGAAGCTTTCTTT. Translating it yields CASSSGNTEAFF. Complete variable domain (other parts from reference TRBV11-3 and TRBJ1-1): EAGVVQSPRYKIIEKKQPVAFWCNPISGHNTLYWYLQNLGQGPELLIRYENEEAVDDSQLPKDRFSAERLKGVDSTLKIQPAELGDSAVYLCASSSGNTEAFFGQGTRLTVV.

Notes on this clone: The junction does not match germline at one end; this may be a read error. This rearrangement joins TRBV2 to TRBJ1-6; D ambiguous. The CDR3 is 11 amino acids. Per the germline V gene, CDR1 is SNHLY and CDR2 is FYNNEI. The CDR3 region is CASSEARLSIF. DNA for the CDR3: TGTGCCAGCAGTGAGGCCAGGCTATCGATTTTT. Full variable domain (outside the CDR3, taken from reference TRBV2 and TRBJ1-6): EPEVTQTPSHQVTQMGQEVILRCVPISNHLYFYWYRQILGQKVEFLVSFYNNEISEKSEIFDDQFSVERPDGSNFTLKIRSTKLEDSAMYFCASSEARLSIFGNGTRLTVT.

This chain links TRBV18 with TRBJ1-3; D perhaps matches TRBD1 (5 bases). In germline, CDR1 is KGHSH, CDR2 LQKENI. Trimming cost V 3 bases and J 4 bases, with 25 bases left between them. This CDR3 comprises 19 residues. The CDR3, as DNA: TGTGCCAGCTCACCGAGGGGAGGAGGATCGCAGAGGACAGGAAACACCATATATTTT. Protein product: CASSPRGGGSQRTGNTIYF.

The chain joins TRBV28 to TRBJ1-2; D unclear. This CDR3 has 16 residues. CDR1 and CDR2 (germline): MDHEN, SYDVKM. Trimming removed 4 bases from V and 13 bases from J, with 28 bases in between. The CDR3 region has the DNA TGTGCCAGCAGTTCCTACCAATTACAAGGCAGTACGGGTTTCACCTTC. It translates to CASSSYQLQGSTGFTF.

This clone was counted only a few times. The CDR3 is CASSPSTGGYTF. The CDR3 DNA follows: TGTGCCAGCAGCCCCTCGACAGGGGGCTACACCTTC. The gene calls are TRBV12-3 or TRBV12-4 and TRBJ1-2; 7 nucleotides align to TRBD1. Trimming at V came to 6 bases and at J to 8 bases, leaving 6 bases not matched to a gene. This CDR3 is 12 amino acids long.

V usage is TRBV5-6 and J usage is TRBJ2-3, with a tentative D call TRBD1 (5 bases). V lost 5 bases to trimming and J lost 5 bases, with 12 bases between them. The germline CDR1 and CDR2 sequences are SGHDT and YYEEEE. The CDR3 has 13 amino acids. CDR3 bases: TGTGCCAGCAGTGGGGCAGGGATAGATACGCAGTATTTT. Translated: CASSGAGIDTQYF. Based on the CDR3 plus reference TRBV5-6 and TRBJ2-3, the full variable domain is DAGVTQSPTHLIKTRGQQVTLRCSPKSGHDTVSWYQQALGQGPQFIFQYYEEEERQRGNFPDRFSGHQFPNYSSELNVNALLLGDSALYLCASSGAGIDTQYFGPGTRLTVL.

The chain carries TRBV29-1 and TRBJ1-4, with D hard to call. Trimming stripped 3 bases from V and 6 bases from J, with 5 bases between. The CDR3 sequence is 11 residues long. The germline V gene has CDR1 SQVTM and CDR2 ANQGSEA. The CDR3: CSVERDEKLFF. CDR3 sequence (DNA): TGCAGCGTTGAGAGGGATGAAAAACTGTTTTTT.

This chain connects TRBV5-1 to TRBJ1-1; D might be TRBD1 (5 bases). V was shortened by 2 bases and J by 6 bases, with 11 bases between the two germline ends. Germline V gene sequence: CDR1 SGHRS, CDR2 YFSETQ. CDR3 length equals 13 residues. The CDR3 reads CASSFSEGAEAFF. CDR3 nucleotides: TGCGCCAGCAGCTTCTCGGAAGGGGCTGAAGCTTTCTTT.

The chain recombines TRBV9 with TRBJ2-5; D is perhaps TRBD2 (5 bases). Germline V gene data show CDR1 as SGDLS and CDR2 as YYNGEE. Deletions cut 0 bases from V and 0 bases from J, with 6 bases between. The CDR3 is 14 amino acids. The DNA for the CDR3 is TGTGCCAGCAGCGTAGAGGACTACCAAGAGACCCAGTACTTC. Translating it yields CASSVEDYQETQYF.

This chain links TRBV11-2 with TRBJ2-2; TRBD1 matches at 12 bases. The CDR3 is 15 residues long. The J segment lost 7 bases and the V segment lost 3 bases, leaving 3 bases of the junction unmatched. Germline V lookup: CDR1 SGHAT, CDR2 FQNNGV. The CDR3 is CASSFGTGGIGELFF. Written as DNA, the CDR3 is TGTGCCAGCAGCTTCGGGACAGGGGGCATCGGGGAGCTGTTTTTT.

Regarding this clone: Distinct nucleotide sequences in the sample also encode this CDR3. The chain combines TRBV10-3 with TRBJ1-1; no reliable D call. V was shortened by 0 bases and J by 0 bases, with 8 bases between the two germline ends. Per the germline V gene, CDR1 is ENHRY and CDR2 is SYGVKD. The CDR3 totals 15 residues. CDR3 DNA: TGTGCCATCAGTGAGTCGGCAGGCGTGAACACTGAAGCTTTCTTT. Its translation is CAISESAGVNTEAFF.

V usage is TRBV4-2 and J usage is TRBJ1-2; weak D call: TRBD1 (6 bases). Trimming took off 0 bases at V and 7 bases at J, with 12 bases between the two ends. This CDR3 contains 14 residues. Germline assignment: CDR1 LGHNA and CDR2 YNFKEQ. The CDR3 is CASSQDTGQLGYTF. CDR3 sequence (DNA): TGTGCCAGCAGCCAAGATACGGGACAACTTGGCTACACCTTC.